One sample yielded the 6 T cell receptor beta chains listed below, sequenced in a study of Ad26.COV2.S vaccination and SARS-CoV-2 variants. Treatment described: roughly 18 received Ad26.COV2.S at low or high dose, single or two shots; 5 received placebo; per-sample allocation not given. Specimens were obtained on day 63 following the first vaccine or placebo injection. The protocol was immunoSEQ multiplex PCR, while the TCRdb copy is restricted to in-frame clones and leaves out a portion. The sample lists roughly 320,000 clones, over 75% occurring once. Sequenced material: peripheral blood, taken in a trial of Ad26.COV2.S vaccine versus placebo. All receptors come from a person between 18 and 65 years old who received the Ad26.COV2.S COVID-19 vaccine or a placebo.

This rearrangement joins TRBV3-1 (or the pseudogene TRBV3-2) to TRBJ2-7; D is unresolved. V gave up 4 bases and J gave up 2 bases, with 12 bases separating them. Germline CDR1 LGHDT, CDR2 YNNKEL (reference sequence). The CDR3 sequence is 14 residues long. CDR3 sequence reads: CASSPSTVPYEQYF. The DNA of the CDR3 is TGTGCCAGCAGCCCCTCAACAGTCCCCTACGAGCAGTACTTC.

The chain recombines TRBV29-1 with TRBJ1-1; TRBD1 agrees at 7 bases. The ends lost 6 bases at V and 2 bases at J; junction bases unmatched: 6. This CDR3 has 13 residues. CDR1 is SQVTM and CDR2 is ANQGSEA in the germline V gene. The CDR3 DNA sequence: TGCAGCGTGACAGGGCAGGCAAACACTGAAGCTTTCTTT. This translates into CSVTGQANTEAFF. The full variable domain, its missing parts supplied by reference TRBV29-1 and TRBJ1-1, is SAVISQKPSRDICQRGTSLTIQCQVDSQVTMMFWYRQQPGQSLTLIATANQGSEATYESGFVIDKFPISRPNLTFSTLTVSNMSPEDSSIYLCSVTGQANTEAFFGQGTRLTVV.

The chain joins TRBV12-5 to TRBJ1-3; D call uncertain. The CDR3 length is 14 residues. The germline CDR1 and CDR2 sequences are LGHNT and FRNRAP. The germline V and J ends were trimmed by 4 bases and 1 base, with 8 bases remaining between them. This chain's CDR3 is CASGSRFSGNTIYF. The CDR3, as DNA: TGTGCTAGTGGTTCCAGGTTTTCTGGAAACACCATATATTTT.

The chain couples TRBV29-1 to TRBJ2-7; 7 nucleotides line up with TRBD1. Germline assignment: CDR1 SQVTM and CDR2 ANQGSEA. CDR3 length equals 12 residues. V shed 7 bases and J 2 bases; nucleotides not matched to a gene: 5. CDR3 loop: CSARTGPYEQYF. As DNA, the CDR3 is TGCAGCGCCCGGACAGGTCCCTACGAGCAGTACTTC.

The V call is TRBV28, the J call TRBJ2-3, with 8 bases fitting TRBD2. V shed 5 bases and J 0 bases; nucleotides not matched to a gene: 4. Per germline, CDR1 MDHEN and CDR2 SYDVKM. This CDR3 is 15 amino acids long. The CDR3 sequence is CASSIRGGSTDTQYF. DNA for the CDR3: TGTGCCAGCAGTATTCGGGGGGGTAGCACAGATACGCAGTATTTT.

The genes are TRBV5-1 and TRBJ1-2, with D tentatively TRBD1 (5 bases). Germline values: CDR1 SGHRS, CDR2 YFSETQ. V gave up 3 bases and J gave up 0 bases, with 21 bases separating them. The CDR3 has 18 amino acids. CDR3 in amino acids: CASSSLEGRSEANYGYTF. DNA of the CDR3: TGCGCCAGCAGCTCGTTAGAGGGACGATCCGAAGCTAACTATGGCTACACCTTC.